This is a list of T cell receptor beta chains from one sample in a study of shared clonotypes between healthy human individuals. Profiled with immunoSEQ multiplex PCR; TCRdb holds only in-frame clones, not every one. The sample lists more than 80,000 clones; around 67% were seen once. Sequencing was carried out using memory CD8+ T cells sorted from blood. These receptors were obtained from a man aged 25 to 45 in good health. Each CDR3 is given with its conserved first and last residue. A D gene is named only where the DNA matches it firmly. Clone size appears in some rows only: once, few, many, or a class for an expanded clone.

v_call	d_call	j_call	clone_size	cdr3_nt	cdr3_aa
TRBV2	NA	TRBJ2-5	NA	TGTGCAACAAACAGGGGGGGTAGCGGGACGGAGACCCAGTACTTC	CATNRGGSGTETQYF
TRBV25-1	NA	TRBJ2-7	NA	TGTGCCAGCAGCGATCCGGGACACACGACCTACGAGCAGTACTTC	CASSDPGHTTYEQYF
TRBV25-1	NA	TRBJ2-1	NA	TGTGCCAGCAGTGATCGTGATCAGTTCTTC	CASSDRDQFF
TRBV7-3	TRBD1	TRBJ2-1	NA	TGTGCCAGCAGCGGACACGTTGGGGGACAGGGGTACAATGAGCAGTTCTTC	CASSGHVGGQGYNEQFF
TRBV7-9	NA	TRBJ2-5	NA	TGTGCCAGCGGCTCGCGGGCGCGCTCCGATAGGGAGACCCAGTACTTC	CASGSRARSDRETQYF
TRBV4-3	TRBD2	TRBJ2-2	once	TGCGCCAGCAGCCAAGAAGAGGGCGGGAGAGCCGGGGAGCTGTTTTTT	CASSQEEGGRAGELFF
TRBV28	NA	TRBJ2-7	few	TGTGCCAGCACCCCTGGGGTCTACGAGCAGTACTTC	CASTPGVYEQYF
TRBV28	NA	TRBJ1-1	few	TGTGCCAGCAGCCGGTTGACGGCCGAGGCTGAAGCTTTCTTT	CASSRLTAEAEAFF
TRBV19	TRBD2	TRBJ2-1	NA	TGTGCCAGTAGTATGACTAGCGGGACCCACAATGAGCAGTTCTTC	CASSMTSGTHNEQFF
TRBV5-6	NA	TRBJ2-7	NA	TGTGCCAGCAGCTTGGCCGGGGTATCCGTCTCCTACGAGCAGTACTTC	CASSLAGVSVSYEQYF
TRBV7-9	TRBD2	TRBJ2-3	NA	TGTGCCAGCAGCTTCGCGGGAGGACCAGATACGCAGTATTTT	CASSFAGGPDTQYF